The present T cell receptor beta chain was sequenced within a study of T-cell reconstitution after alpha-beta-depleted transplantation in children. Unique molecular identifiers were incorporated during preparation of the TCRbeta library. TCRdb recomputed calls from the PCR reads with MiXCR, one row per CDR3 protein. The data contain 600,000 to 700,000 distinct CDR3 sequences, over 15% of them seen just once; the ten biggest clones take up 1.1%. This clonotype was seen at least ten times. This CDR3 has 15 residues. Unmatched junction bases numbered 2, after V lost 1 base and J lost 2 bases. From germline, CDR1 is SGHTA and CDR2 FQGNSA.

The receptor comes from a human donor who donated a stem cell graft to a child with acute myeloid leukemia. The material sequenced was PBMCs from the stem cell graft donor, taken from the stem cell graft. The V call is TRBV7-2, the J call TRBJ2-1; 7 nucleotides line up with TRBD1. The DNA of the CDR3 is TGTGCCAGCAGCTTAGACAGGGGACCCTACAATGAGCAGTTCTTC. Residues: CASSLDRGPYNEQFF. Together with reference TRBV7-2 and TRBJ2-1, the CDR3 gives the full variable domain: GAGVSQSPSNKVTEKGKDVELRCDPISGHTALYWYRQSLGQGLEFLIYFQGNSAPDKSGLPSDRFSAERTGGSVSTLTIQRTQQEDSAVYLCASSLDRGPYNEQFFGPGTRLTVL.